This T cell receptor beta chain was sequenced for a study of T cells in Graves' hyperthyroidism and ophthalmopathy. Overall study context: Peripheral blood was acquired at first diagnosis, ahead of any therapy whatsoever.

The V end lost 5 bases, the J end lost 5 bases, and 6 bases lay between the germline ends. This CDR3 has 10 residues. In germline, CDR1 is DFQATT, CDR2 SNEGSKA (reference sequence). Findings and limits, study-wide: Most thyroid clonotypes that were expanded above 0.001 also turned up in blood. Ophthalmopathy, which appeared later, was predicted by the model a median approximately 6.7 months before onset.

This clonotype was picked up many times. Its antigen is as yet unknown. TCR beta CDR3 regions were amplified from RNA. First-round RT-PCR of the TCR CDR3 relied on the HTBI primer set. One entry per CDR3 protein results from TCRdb running MiXCR on the multiplex PCR reads. The table shows under 350,000 distinct CDR3 sequences, with about 13% occurring only once. On the basis of clinical symptoms, serum thyroxine and TRAb, thyroid ultrasound and orbital computed tomography, diagnoses were made. Source material: blood. The chain couples TRBV20-1 to TRBJ2-5; a possible D gene is TRBD1 (5 bases). This sequence originates from a woman in her 40s with Graves' ophthalmopathy. CDR3 sequence: CSAHRETQYF. The CDR3 region has the DNA TGCAGTGCTCACAGGGAGACCCAGTACTTC.